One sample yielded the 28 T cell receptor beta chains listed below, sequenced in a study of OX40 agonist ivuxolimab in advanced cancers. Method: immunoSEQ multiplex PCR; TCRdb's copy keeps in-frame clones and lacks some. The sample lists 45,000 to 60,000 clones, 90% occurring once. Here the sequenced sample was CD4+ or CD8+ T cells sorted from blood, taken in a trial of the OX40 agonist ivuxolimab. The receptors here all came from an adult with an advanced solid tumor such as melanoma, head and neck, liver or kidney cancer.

CDR3 loop: CASSLEVGEQFF. CDR3 nucleotide sequence: TGCGCCAGCAGCCTGGAGGTCGGGGAGCAGTTCTTC. V usage is TRBV5-1 and J usage is TRBJ2-1, with D possibly TRBD2 on 5 matching bases. V gave up 4 bases and J gave up 10 bases, with 12 bases separating them. Germline V lookup: CDR1 SGHRS, CDR2 YFSETQ. This CDR3 is 12 amino acids long.

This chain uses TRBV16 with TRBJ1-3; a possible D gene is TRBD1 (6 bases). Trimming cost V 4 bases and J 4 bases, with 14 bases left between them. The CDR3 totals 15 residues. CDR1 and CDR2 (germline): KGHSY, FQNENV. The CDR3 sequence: CASSPPRDTGNTIYF. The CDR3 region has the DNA TGTGCCAGCAGCCCACCCCGGGACACAGGAAACACCATATATTTT.

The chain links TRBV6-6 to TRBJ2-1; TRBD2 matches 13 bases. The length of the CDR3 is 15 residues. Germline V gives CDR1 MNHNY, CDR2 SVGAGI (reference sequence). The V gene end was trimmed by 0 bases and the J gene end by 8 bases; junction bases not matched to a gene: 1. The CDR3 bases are TGTGCCAGCAGTTACTCCGGACTAGCGGGAGATGAGCAGTTCTTC. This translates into CASSYSGLAGDEQFF.

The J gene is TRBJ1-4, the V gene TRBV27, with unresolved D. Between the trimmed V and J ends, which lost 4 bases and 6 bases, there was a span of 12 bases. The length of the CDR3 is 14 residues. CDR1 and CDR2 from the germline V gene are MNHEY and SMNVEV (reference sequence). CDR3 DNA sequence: TGTGCCAGCAGTTCGGGCCCTTCTTATGAAAAACTGTTTTTT. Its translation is CASSSGPSYEKLFF.

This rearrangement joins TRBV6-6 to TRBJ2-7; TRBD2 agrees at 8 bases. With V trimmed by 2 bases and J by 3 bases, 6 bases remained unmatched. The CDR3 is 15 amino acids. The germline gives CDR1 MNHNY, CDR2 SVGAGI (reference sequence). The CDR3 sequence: CASSYPGGANYEQYF. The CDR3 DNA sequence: TGTGCCAGCAGTTACCCGGGAGGGGCAAACTACGAGCAGTACTTC.

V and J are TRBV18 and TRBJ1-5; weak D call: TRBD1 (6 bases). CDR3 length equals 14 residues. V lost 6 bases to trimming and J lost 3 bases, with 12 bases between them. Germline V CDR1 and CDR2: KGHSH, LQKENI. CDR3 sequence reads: CASSPGQPNQPQHF. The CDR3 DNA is TGTGCCAGCTCGCCTGGACAGCCCAATCAGCCCCAGCATTTT.

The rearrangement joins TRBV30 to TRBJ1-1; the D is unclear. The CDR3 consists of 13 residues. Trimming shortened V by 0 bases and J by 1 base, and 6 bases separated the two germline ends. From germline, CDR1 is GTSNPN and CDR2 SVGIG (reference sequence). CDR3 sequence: CAWSVPRNTEAFF. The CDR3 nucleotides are TGTGCCTGGAGTGTACCCAGGAACACTGAAGCTTTCTTT.

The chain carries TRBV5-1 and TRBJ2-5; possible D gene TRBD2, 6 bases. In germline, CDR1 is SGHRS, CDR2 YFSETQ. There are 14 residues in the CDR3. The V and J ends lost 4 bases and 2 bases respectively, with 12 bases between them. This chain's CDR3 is CASSPGGGQETQYF. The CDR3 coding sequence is TGCGCCAGCAGCCCCGGTGGGGGGCAAGAGACCCAGTACTTC. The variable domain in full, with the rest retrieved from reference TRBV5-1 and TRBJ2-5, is KAGVTQTPRYLIKTRGQQVTLSCSPISGHRSVSWYQQTPGQGLQFLFEYFSETQRNKGNFPGRFSGRQFSNSRSEMNVSTLELGDSALYLCASSPGGGQETQYFGPGTRLLVL.

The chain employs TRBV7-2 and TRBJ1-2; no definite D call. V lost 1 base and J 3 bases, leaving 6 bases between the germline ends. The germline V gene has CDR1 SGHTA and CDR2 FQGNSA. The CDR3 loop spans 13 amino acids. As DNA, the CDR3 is TGTGCCAGCAGCTTAGGGCAGTACTATGGCTACACCTTC. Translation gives CASSLGQYYGYTF. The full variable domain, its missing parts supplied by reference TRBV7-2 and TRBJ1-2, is GAGVSQSPSNKVTEKGKDVELRCDPISGHTALYWYRQSLGQGLEFLIYFQGNSAPDKSGLPSDRFSAERTGGSVSTLTIQRTQQEDSAVYLCASSLGQYYGYTFGSGTRLTVV.

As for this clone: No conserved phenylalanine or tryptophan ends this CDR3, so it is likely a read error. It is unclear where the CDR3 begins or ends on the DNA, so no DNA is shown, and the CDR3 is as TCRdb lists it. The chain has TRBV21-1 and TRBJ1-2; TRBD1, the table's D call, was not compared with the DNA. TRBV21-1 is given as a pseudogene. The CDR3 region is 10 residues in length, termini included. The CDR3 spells CASSKEGAPS.

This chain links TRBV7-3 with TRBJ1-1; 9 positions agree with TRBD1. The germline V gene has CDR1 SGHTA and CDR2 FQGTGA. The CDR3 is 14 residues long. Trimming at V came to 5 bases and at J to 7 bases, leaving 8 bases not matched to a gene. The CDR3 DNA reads TGTGCCAGCAGCCAGGGACAGGGTACGCGTGAAGCTTTCTTT. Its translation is CASSQGQGTREAFF.

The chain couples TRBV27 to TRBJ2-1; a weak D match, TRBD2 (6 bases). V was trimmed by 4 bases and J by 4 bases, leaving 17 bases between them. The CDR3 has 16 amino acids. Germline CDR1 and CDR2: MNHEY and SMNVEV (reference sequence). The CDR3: CASSSIAGLPYNEQFF. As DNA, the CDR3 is TGTGCCAGCAGTTCTATAGCCGGACTACCGTACAATGAGCAGTTCTTC.

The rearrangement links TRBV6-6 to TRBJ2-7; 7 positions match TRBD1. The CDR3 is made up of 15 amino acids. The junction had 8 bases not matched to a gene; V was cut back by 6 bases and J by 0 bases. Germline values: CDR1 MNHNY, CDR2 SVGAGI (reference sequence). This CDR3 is CASSSGQVLSYEQYF. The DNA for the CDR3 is TGTGCCAGCAGCTCCGGACAGGTCCTCTCCTACGAGCAGTACTTC.

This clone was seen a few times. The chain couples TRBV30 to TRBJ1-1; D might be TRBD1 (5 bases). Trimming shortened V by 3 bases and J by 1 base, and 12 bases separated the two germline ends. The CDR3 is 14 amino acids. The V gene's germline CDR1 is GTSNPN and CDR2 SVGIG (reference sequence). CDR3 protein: CAWRSGVPNTEAFF. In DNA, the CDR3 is TGTGCCTGGAGGTCGGGGGTCCCGAACACTGAAGCTTTCTTT.

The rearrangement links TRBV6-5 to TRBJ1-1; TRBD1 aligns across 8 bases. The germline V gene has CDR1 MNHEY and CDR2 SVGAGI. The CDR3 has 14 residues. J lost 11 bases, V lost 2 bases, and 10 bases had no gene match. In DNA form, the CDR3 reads TGTGCCAGCAGTTACCAGGCCAGGGGGCTGGAGGCTTTCTTT. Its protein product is CASSYQARGLEAFF.

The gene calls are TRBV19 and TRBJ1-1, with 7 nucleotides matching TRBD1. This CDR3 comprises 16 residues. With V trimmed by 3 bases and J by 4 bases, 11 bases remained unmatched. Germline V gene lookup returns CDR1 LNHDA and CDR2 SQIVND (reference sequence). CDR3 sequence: CASSIGWGTAATEAFF. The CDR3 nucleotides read TGTGCCAGTAGTATCGGTTGGGGGACAGCGGCCACTGAAGCTTTCTTT.

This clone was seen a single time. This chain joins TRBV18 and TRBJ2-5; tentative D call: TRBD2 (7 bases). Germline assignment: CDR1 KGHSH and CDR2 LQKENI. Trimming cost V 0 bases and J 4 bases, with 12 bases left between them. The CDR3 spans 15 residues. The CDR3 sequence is CASSPPFRGAETQYF. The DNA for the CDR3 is TGTGCCAGCTCACCACCGTTCCGGGGGGCAGAGACCCAGTACTTC.

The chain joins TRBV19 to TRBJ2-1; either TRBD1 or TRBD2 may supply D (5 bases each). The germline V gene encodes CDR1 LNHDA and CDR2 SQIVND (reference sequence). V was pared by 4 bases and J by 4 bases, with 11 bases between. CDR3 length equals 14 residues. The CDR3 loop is CASSNRDLYNEQFF. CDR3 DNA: TGTGCCAGTAGTAACCGGGACCTATACAATGAGCAGTTCTTC.

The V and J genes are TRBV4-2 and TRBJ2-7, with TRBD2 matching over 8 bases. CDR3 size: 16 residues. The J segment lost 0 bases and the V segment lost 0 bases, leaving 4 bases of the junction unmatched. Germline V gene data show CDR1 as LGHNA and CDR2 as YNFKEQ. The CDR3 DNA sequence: TGTGCCAGCAGCCAAGATTCAGCGGGAGTCTCCTACGAGCAGTACTTC. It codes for CASSQDSAGVSYEQYF.

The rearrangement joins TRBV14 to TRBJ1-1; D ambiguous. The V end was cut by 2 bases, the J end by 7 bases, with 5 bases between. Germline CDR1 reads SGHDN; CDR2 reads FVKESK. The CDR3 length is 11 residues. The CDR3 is CASSQHYEAFF. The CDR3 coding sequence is TGTGCCAGCAGCCAACACTATGAAGCTTTCTTT.

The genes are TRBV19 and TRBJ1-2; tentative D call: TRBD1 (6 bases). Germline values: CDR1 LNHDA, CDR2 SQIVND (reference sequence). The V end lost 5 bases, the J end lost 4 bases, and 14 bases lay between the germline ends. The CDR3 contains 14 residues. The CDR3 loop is CASSGRGVGYGYTF. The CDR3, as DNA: TGTGCCAGTAGTGGCAGGGGAGTCGGCTATGGCTACACCTTC. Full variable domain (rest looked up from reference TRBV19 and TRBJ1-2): DGGITQSPKYLFRKEGQNVTLSCEQNLNHDAMYWYRQDPGQGLRLIYYSQIVNDFQKGDIAEGYSVSREKKESFPLTVTSAQKNPTAFYLCASSGRGVGYGYTFGSGTRLTVV.

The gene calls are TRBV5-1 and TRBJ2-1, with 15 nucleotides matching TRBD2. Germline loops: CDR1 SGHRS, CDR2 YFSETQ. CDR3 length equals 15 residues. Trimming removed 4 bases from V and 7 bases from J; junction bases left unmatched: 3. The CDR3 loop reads CASSPGTSGRNEQFF. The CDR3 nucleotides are TGCGCCAGCAGCCCCGGGACTAGCGGGAGGAATGAGCAGTTCTTC.

The CDR3 protein is CASSPRRAGELFF. CDR3 DNA sequence: TGTGCCAGCAGCCCCCGCCGGGCCGGGGAGCTGTTTTTT. The chain recombines TRBV9 with TRBJ2-2; D is ambiguous. V was cut by 4 bases and J by 6 bases, with 10 bases left in between. The length of the CDR3 is 13 residues. Germline assignment: CDR1 SGDLS and CDR2 YYNGEE.

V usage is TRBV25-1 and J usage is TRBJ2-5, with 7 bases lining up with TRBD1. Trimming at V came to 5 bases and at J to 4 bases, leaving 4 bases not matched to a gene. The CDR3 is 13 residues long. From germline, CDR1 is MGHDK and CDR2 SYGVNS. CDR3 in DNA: TGTGCCAGCAGTAGAAGGACAGGAGAGACCCAGTACTTC. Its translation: CASSRRTGETQYF.

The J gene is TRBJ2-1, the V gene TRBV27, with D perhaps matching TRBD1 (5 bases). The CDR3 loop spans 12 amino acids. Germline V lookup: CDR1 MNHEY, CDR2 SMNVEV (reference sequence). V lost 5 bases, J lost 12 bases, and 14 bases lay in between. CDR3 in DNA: TGTGCCAGCAGTGCGTACAGGAACCGGCAGTTCTTC. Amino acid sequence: CASSAYRNRQFF.

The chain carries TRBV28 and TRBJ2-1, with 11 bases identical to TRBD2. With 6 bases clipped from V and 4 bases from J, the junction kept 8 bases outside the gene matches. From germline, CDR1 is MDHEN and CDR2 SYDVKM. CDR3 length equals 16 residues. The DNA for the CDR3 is TGTGCCAGCAGCCCTGGACTAGCGGGTTTTTACAATGAGCAGTTCTTC. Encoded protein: CASSPGLAGFYNEQFF.

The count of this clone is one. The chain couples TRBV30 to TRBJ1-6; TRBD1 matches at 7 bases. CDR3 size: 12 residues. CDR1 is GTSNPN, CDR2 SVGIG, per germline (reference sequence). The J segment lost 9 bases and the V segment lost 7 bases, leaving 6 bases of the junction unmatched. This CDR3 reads CALDRAASPLHF. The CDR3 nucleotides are TGTGCCTTAGACAGGGCGGCTTCACCCCTCCACTTT.

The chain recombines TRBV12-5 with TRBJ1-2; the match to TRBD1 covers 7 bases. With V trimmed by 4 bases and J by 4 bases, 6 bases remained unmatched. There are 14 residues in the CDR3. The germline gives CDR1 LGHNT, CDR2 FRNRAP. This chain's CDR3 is CASGSDRAGYGYTF. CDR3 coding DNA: TGTGCTAGTGGTTCTGACAGGGCGGGCTATGGCTACACCTTC.